This T cell receptor beta chain was recovered during a study of blood T cell repertoires in COVID-19. Study as a whole: Collection of acute and convalescent COVID-19 samples took place in the United States, Italy and Spain. Sources were T cells, B-cell-depleted T cells, or PBMCs; the material itself was cDNA or gDNA.

Recruitment covered about two dozen US areas and drew participants whose ages spanned about 18 to 90 years. Profiling relied on immunoSEQ multiplex PCR, and the TCRdb table lists in-frame clones only, not all of them. The table includes a few hundred thousand clones, around 84% detected once. The TCR sequence derives from a woman between 40 and 55 years old with acute COVID-19. Sequencing was carried out using PBMCs or T cells enriched from blood (not recorded which).

The CDR3 DNA is TGTGCCAGCAGTTTAGAGTTGGGGGGGATTGAAAAACTGTTTTTT. Its translation is CASSLELGGIEKLFF. The chain employs TRBV28 and TRBJ1-4; possibly TRBD1 for D (5 bases). The CDR3 consists of 15 residues. V lost 2 bases, J lost 7 bases, and 14 bases lay in between. Germline V gene data show CDR1 as MDHEN and CDR2 as SYDVKM.